This TCR beta chain was found in a study of cytomegalovirus exposure and HLA in healthy donors. Study-level points and caveats: Links to common viral pathogens appeared, in a later analysis, for several of the most significant clusters. In a later analysis, a missense DCLRE1C variant was linked to TCR beta V- and J-gene trimming. Overall, roughly 150 TCR beta chains were annotated as cytomegalovirus-associated.

From germline, CDR1 is SGHDT and CDR2 YYEEEE. Between the trimmed V and J ends, which lost 4 bases and 4 bases, there was a span of 11 bases. This CDR3 region has 14 residues. Use of 60 Vbeta and 13 Jbeta primers characterized the PCR. The assay was immunoSEQ multiplex PCR, and TCRdb's table has in-frame clones only and misses some. This sample yields around 91,000 clones, of which approximately 86% are seen a single time; about a tenth belongs to the top ten. As concerns this clone: Its antigen is undetermined.

Sequencing used PBMCs. V is TRBV5-6 and J is TRBJ2-2, with D perhaps TRBD2 (5 bases). The clonotype was recovered from a man aged 25-40 years in good health and CMV-seropositive. Written as DNA, the CDR3 is TGTGCCAGCAGCGCGACGGCGGGCACCGGGGAGCTGTTTTTT. Protein: CASSATAGTGELFF.